This T cell receptor beta chain was sequenced for a study of cytomegalovirus exposure and HLA in healthy donors. General study results and limits: Researchers reported in a later analysis that a missense DCLRE1C variant was tied to TCR beta V- and J-gene trimming. Reportedly, TCR beta sequences accurately predicted HLA-A and HLA-B alleles in most subjects.

Healthy bone marrow donors supplied every sample. The CDR3 extends over 15 amino acids. V was clipped by 0 bases and J by 1 base, with 11 bases between them. In germline, CDR1 is SGHKS, CDR2 YYEKEE (reference sequence). Worth noting for this clone: Its target is unknown.

The PCR had 60 Vbeta and 13 Jbeta primers. Original handling: There were around 77 million unique TCR beta chains by a later count, and some 10 million of them were shared. Produced via immunoSEQ multiplex PCR; TCRdb's table is partial and in-frame only. D and trimming come from the DNA, and the V and J calls and clone size come from that table. The table has 150,000 to 200,000 clones, about 83% seen once. The receptor was isolated from a man aged 35-49 years in good health and CMV-seropositive. The sample taken for sequencing was PBMCs. The gene calls are TRBV5-5 and TRBJ2-7; a possible D gene is TRBD1 (6 bases). CDR3 bases: TGTGCCAGCAGCTTGGTTGGACAGTCATCCTACGAGCAGTACTTC. The encoded protein is CASSLVGQSSYEQYF.